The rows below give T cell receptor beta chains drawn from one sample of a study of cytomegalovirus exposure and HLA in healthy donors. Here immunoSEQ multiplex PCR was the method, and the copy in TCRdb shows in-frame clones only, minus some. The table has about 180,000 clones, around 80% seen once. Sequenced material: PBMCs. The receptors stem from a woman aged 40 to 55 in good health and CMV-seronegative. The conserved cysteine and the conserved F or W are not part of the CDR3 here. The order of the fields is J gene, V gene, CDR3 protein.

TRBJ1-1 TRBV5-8 ASRRRDRGEAF
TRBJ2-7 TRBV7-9 ASSSFGTAYEQY
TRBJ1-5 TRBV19 ASSMEGGERQH
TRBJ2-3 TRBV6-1 ASPEGRATDTQY
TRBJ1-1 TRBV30 AWNHGKIDTEAF
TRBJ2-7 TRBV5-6 ASSSAGQGFHEQY
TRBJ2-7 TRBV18 ASSPRDRSSYEQY
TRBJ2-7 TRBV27 ASSLVDSSYEQY
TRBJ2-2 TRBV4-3 ASSRPGGRDTGELF
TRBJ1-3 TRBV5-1 AGSLQPSGSGNTIY
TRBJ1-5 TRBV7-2 ASSLVGQQLGQPQH
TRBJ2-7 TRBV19 ASGTGVPPYEQY
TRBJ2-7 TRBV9 ASSPLTGVSYEQY
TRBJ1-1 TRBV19 ANSIKPITEAF
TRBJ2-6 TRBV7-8 ASSSRPGASGANVLT
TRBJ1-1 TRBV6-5 ASSEWSLDTEAF
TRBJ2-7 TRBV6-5 ASSYGPLYEQY